This record looks at one T cell receptor beta chain sequence and its context. Its antigen is still unknown. The sample originates from a study of beta chain features in type 1 diabetes. Overall study results and limits: Patients with Type 1 diabetes showed moderately but significantly shorter TCRB CDR3s in all four CD4+ subsets.

Expressed TCRB transcripts got sequenced, as all isolated RNA was reverse transcribed. Libraries were prepared by immunoSEQ multiplex PCR; TCRdb keeps only in-frame clonotypes and omits some of them. This table holds about 660,000 clones, over 13% found once. This CDR3 region has 12 residues. The V gene's germline CDR1 is SGHTA and CDR2 FQGTGA. The V and J ends lost 10 bases and 4 bases respectively, with 13 bases between them. The sequence came from a man aged 18 to 29 with type 1 diabetes. Sequencing was performed on naive CD4+ T cells from blood. The chain joins TRBV7-3 to TRBJ1-1, with D unresolved. The CDR3 spells CATRLLVTEAFF. CDR3 sequence (DNA): TGTGCCACCAGACTTTTAGTCACTGAAGCTTTCTTT.